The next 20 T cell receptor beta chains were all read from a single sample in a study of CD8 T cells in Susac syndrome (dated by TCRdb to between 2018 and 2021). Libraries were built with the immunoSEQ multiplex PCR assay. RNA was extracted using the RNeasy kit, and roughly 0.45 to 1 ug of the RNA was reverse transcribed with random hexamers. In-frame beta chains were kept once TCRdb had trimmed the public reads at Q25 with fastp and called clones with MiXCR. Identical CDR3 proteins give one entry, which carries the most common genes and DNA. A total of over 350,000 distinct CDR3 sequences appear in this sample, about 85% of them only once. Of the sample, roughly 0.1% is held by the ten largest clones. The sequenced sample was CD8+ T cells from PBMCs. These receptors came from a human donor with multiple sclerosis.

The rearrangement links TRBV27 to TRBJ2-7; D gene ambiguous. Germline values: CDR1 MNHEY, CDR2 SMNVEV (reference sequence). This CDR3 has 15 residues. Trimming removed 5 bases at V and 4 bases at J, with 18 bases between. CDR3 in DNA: TGTGCCAGCAGTCTTCGGACGGGTTCCGTTTACGAGCAGTACTTC. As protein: CASSLRTGSVYEQYF.

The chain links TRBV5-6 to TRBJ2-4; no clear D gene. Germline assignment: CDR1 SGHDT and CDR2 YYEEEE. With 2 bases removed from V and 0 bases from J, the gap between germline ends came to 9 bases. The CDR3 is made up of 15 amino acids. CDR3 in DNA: TGTGCCAGCAGCTTTGGGCAGATAGCCAAAAACATTCAGTACTTC. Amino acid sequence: CASSFGQIAKNIQYF.

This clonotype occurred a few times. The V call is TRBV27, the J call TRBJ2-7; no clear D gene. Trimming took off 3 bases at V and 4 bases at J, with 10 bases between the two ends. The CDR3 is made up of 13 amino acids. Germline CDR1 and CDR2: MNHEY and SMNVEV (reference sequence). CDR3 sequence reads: CASSFAAGYEQYF. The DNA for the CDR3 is TGTGCCAGCAGTTTCGCAGCCGGGTACGAGCAGTACTTC.

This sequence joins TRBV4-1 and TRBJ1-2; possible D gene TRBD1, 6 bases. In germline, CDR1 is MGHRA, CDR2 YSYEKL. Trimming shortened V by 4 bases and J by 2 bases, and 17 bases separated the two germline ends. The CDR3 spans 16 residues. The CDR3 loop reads CASSRRFPTGNYGYTF. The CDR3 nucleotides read TGCGCCAGCAGCCGAAGGTTCCCTACAGGGAACTATGGCTACACCTTC.

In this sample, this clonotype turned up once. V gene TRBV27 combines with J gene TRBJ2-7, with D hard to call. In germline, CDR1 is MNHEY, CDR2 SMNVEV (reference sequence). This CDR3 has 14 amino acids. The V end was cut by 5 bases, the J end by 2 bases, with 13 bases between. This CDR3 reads CASSLPGPTYEQYF. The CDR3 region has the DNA TGTGCCAGCAGTCTACCGGGCCCCACCTACGAGCAGTACTTC.

CDR3 sequence (DNA): TGTGCCAGCAGTTGGGGGGCCGGAGAGACCCAGTACTTC. Protein sequence: CASSWGAGETQYF. This rearrangement joins TRBV6-5 to TRBJ2-5; D is possibly TRBD1 or TRBD2 (6 bases each). Germline CDR1 and CDR2: MNHEY and SVGAGI. The CDR3 runs to 13 residues. V was trimmed by 4 bases and J by 4 bases, leaving 10 bases between them.

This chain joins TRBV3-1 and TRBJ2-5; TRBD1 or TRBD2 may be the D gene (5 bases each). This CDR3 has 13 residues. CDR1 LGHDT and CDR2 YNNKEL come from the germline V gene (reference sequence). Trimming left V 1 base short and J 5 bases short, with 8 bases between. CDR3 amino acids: CASSQVRDETQYF. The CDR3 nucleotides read TGTGCCAGCAGCCAAGTCAGGGACGAGACCCAGTACTTC.

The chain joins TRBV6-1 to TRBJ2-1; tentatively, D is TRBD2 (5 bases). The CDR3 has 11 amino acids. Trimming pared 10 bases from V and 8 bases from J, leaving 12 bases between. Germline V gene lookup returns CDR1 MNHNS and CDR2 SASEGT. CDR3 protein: CATWGVHEQFF. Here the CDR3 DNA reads TGTGCCACCTGGGGAGTCCATGAGCAGTTCTTC.

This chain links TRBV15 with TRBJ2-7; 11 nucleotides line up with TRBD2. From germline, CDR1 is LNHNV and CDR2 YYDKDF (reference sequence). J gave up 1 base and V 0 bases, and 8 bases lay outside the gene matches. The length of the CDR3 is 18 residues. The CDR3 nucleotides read TGTGCCACCAGCAGAGACAGGCTGACTAGCGGGACTTCCTACGAGCAGTACTTC. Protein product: CATSRDRLTSGTSYEQYF. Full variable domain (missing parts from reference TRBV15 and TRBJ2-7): DAMVIQNPRYQVTQFGKPVTLSCSQTLNHNVMYWYQQKSSQAPKLLFHYYDKDFNNEADTPDNFQSRRPNTSFCFLDIRSPGLGDTAMYLCATSRDRLTSGTSYEQYFGPGTRLTVT.

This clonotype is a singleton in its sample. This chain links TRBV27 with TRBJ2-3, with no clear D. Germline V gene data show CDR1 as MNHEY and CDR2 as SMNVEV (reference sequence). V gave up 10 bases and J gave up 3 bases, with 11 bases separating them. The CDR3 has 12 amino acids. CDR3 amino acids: CATLGGTDTQYF. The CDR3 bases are TGTGCCACCCTAGGTGGTACAGATACGCAGTATTTT.

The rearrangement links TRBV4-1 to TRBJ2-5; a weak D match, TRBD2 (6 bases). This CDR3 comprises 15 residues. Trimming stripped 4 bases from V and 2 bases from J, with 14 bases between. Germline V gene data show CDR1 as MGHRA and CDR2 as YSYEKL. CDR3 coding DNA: TGCGCCAGCAGCCTCGGAGGGAGTCTACAAGAGACCCAGTACTTC. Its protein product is CASSLGGSLQETQYF.

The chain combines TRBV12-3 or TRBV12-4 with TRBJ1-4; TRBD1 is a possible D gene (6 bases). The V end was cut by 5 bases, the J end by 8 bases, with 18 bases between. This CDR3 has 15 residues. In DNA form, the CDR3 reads TGTGCCAGCAGTGATCTACAGGGTCTCGTCGAAAAACTGTTTTTT. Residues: CASSDLQGLVEKLFF.

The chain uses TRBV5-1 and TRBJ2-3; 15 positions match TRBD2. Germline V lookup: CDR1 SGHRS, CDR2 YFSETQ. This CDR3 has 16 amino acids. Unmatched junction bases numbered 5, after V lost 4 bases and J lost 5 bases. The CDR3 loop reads CASSAGLAGGQDTQYF. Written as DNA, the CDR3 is TGCGCCAGCAGCGCCGGACTAGCGGGGGGGCAAGATACGCAGTATTTT.

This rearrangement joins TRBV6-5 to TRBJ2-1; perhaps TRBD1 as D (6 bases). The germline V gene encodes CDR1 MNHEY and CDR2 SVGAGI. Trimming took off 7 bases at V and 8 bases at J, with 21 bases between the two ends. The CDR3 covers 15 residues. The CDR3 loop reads CASKQGMNPGYEQFF. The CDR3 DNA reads TGTGCCAGCAAGCAGGGGATGAATCCGGGATATGAGCAGTTCTTC.

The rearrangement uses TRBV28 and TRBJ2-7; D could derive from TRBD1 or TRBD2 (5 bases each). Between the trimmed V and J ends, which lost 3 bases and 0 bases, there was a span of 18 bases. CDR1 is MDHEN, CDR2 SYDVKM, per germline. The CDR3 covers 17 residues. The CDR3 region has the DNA TGTGCCAGCAGTTTTCATCCCCAGAGGGGTCTCTCCTACGAGCAGTACTTC. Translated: CASSFHPQRGLSYEQYF. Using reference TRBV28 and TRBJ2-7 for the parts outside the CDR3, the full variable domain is DVKVTQSSRYLVKRTGEKVFLECVQDMDHENMFWYRQDPGLGLRLIYFSYDVKMKEKGDIPEGYSVSREKKERFSLILESASTNQTSMYLCASSFHPQRGLSYEQYFGPGTRLTVT.

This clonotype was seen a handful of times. The CDR3 sequence is CASSHAGGQADTQYF. The CDR3 bases are TGTGCCAGCAGTCATGCGGGGGGGCAAGCAGATACGCAGTATTTT. This chain uses TRBV6-6 with TRBJ2-3; 9 bases match TRBD2. Germline-derived CDR1 and CDR2 are MNHNY and SVGAGI (reference sequence). The J segment lost 4 bases and the V segment lost 5 bases, leaving 7 bases of the junction unmatched. CDR3 length: 15 residues.

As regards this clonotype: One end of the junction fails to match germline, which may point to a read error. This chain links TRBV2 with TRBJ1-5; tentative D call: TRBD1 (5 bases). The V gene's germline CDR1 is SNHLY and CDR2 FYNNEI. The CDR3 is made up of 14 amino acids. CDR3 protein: CASTGERGNQPQHF. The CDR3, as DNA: TGTGCCAGCACTGGGGAGAGGGGCAACCAGCCCCAGCATTTT.

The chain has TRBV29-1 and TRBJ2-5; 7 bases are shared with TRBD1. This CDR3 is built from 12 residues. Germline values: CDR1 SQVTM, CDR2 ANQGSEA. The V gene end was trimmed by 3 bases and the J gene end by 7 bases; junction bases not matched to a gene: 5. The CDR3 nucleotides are TGCAGCGTTGAGGAGACAGGGATGACCCAGTACTTC. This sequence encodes CSVEETGMTQYF.

CDR3 nucleotides: TGTGCCAGCAGCTTAGCCCGGGACGTGGGCTACGAGCAGTACTTC. It translates to CASSLARDVGYEQYF. The gene calls are TRBV7-9 and TRBJ2-7; the D call may be TRBD1 or TRBD2 (5 bases each). The CDR3 extends over 15 amino acids. V lost 0 bases and J 3 bases, leaving 12 bases between the germline ends. CDR1 is SEHNR, CDR2 FQNEAQ, per germline (reference sequence). Complete variable domain (other parts from reference TRBV7-9 and TRBJ2-7): DTGVSQNPRHKITKRGQNVTFRCDPISEHNRLYWYRQTLGQGPEFLTYFQNEAQLEKSRLLSDRFSAERPKGSFSTLEIQRTEQGDSAMYLCASSLARDVGYEQYFGPGTRLTVT.

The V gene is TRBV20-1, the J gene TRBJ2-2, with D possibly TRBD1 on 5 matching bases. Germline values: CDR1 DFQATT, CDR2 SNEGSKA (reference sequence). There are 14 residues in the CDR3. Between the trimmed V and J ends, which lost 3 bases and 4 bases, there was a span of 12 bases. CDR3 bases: TGCAGTGCTAGTTGGCAGGGTGCCACCGGGGAGCTGTTTTTT. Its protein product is CSASWQGATGELFF.